This TCR beta chain was sequenced during a study of CD8 T cells in Susac syndrome. Overall study findings and caveats: The peak of CD8+ clonal expansion in Susac was seen in TEMRA cells and active patients.

The authors carried out high-throughput sequencing of TCR beta. They applied it to CD8+ and CD4+ T cells obtained from blood. Reverse transcription of roughly 0.5 to 1 ug RNA was carried out with random hexamers. Across 54 Vbeta and 13 Jbeta, TCR beta CDR3 was amplified with immunoSEQ multiplex PCR. TCRdb used MiXCR to reprocess the immunoSEQ multiplex PCR reads, holding one entry per CDR3 protein. The table lists approximately 87,000 distinct CDR3 sequences, about 95% of them singletons. The V gene's germline CDR1 is DFQATT and CDR2 SNEGSKA (reference sequence). The CDR3 runs to 15 residues. V lost 4 bases to trimming and J lost 3 bases; unmatched junction nucleotides: 11. Of note for this clonotype: Antigen unknown.

What was sequenced was CD8+ T cells from PBMCs. The sequence came from a human donor with Susac syndrome. The J gene is TRBJ2-5, the V gene TRBV20-1, with TRBD1 matching over 7 bases. This chain's CDR3 is CSAIQDRVPEETQYF. CDR3 DNA: TGCAGTGCTATTCAAGACAGGGTACCTGAAGAGACCCAGTACTTC.